The 20 T cell receptor beta chains below were found in one sample sequenced in a study of T cell responses to AZD1222 COVID-19 vaccine. Only in-frame clones appear in the TCRdb table, and some are missing; sequencing was by immunoSEQ multiplex PCR. Among about 110,000 clones listed, more than 70% were seen once. Specimen: peripheral blood, collected 28 days after the second AZD1222 dose. The receptors stem from an adult who received the AZD1222 COVID-19 vaccine.

The rearrangement joins TRBV13 to TRBJ1-1, with 8 bases identical to TRBD1. Germline V gene lookup returns CDR1 PRHDT and CDR2 FYEKMQ (reference sequence). The V gene end was trimmed by 5 bases and the J gene end by 5 bases; junction bases not matched to a gene: 4. CDR3 length equals 13 residues. CDR3 in DNA: TGTGCCAGCAGCCCCAGGGGGCAAACTGAAGCTTTCTTT. Protein: CASSPRGQTEAFF.

The chain uses TRBV28 and TRBJ1-1, with 7 bases fitting TRBD1. The J segment lost 4 bases and the V segment lost 6 bases, leaving 5 bases of the junction unmatched. Germline CDR1 and CDR2: MDHEN and SYDVKM. This CDR3 has 13 amino acids. The CDR3: CASRNRGPTEAFF. The CDR3 nucleotides are TGTGCCAGCAGGAACAGGGGACCCACTGAAGCTTTCTTT.

The V call is TRBV6-2 or TRBV6-3, the J call TRBJ2-7, with 13 bases lining up with TRBD2. The trim removed 6 bases at V and 5 bases at J, leaving 10 bases unmatched. Germline lookup yields CDR1 MNHEY and CDR2 SVGEGT. CDR3 length: 16 amino acids. The CDR3 DNA reads TGTGCCAGCAGCCAGAGGACTAGCGGGAGCGACCACGAGCAGTACTTC. Protein sequence: CASSQRTSGSDHEQYF.

The V call is TRBV19, the J call TRBJ2-1, with TRBD2 identical over 10 bases. The CDR3 runs to 14 residues. Trimming took 6 bases from V and 3 from J; bases not matched to a gene: 2. CDR1 and CDR2 (germline): LNHDA, SQIVND (reference sequence). The CDR3 DNA sequence: TGTGCCAGTAGGCTAGCGGGAGTCTACAATGAGCAGTTCTTC. Translating gives CASRLAGVYNEQFF.

This sequence joins TRBV6-4 and TRBJ2-2; a possible D gene is TRBD2 (5 bases). Trimming took 6 bases from V and 7 from J, leaving 15 bases between them. This CDR3 is 14 amino acids long. Germline-derived CDR1 and CDR2 are MRHNA and SNTAGT. The CDR3 DNA is TGTGCCAGCAGCGCCCAAGATGAGGGCGGGGAGCTGTTTTTT. As protein: CASSAQDEGGELFF.

CDR3 residues: CASSGPGAEQYF. CDR3 sequence (DNA): TGTGCCAGCAGTGGACCAGGGGCTGAGCAGTACTTC. The V call is TRBV2, the J call TRBJ2-7; TRBD1 might be the D (6 bases). The V gene lost 4 bases and the J gene lost 7 bases, with 11 bases spanning the gap. Germline values: CDR1 SNHLY, CDR2 FYNNEI. The CDR3 is 12 residues long.

The chain employs TRBV7-9 and TRBJ1-1; D call uncertain. Per germline, CDR1 SEHNR and CDR2 FQNEAQ (reference sequence). This CDR3 spans 13 amino acids. V lost 2 bases to trimming and J lost 7 bases, with 11 bases between them. The CDR3 nucleotides are TGTGCCAGCAGCTTACCGGACGGTGATGAAGCTTTCTTT. Protein sequence: CASSLPDGDEAFF.

The V and J genes are TRBV9 and TRBJ1-1, with TRBD1 matching over 7 bases. The CDR3 contains 16 residues. Germline CDR1 is SGDLS and CDR2 is YYNGEE. V lost 4 bases and J lost 5; bases outside the gene matches: 14. The CDR3 sequence is CASSPRTGPGTTEAFF. The CDR3, as DNA: TGTGCCAGCAGCCCTCGGACAGGACCAGGAACGACTGAAGCTTTCTTT.

The chain is built from TRBV4-1 and TRBJ1-1, with D uncertain. From germline, CDR1 is MGHRA and CDR2 YSYEKL. The CDR3 is made up of 12 amino acids. V was cut by 0 bases and J by 6 bases, with 5 bases left in between. The CDR3 loop reads CASSQDGAEAFF. Here the CDR3 DNA reads TGCGCCAGCAGCCAAGATGGGGCTGAAGCTTTCTTT.

This clone showed up just a few times. V and J are TRBV10-3 and TRBJ2-1; TRBD1 agrees at 8 bases. The germline gives CDR1 ENHRY, CDR2 SYGVKD. After removal of 4 bases from V and 7 bases from J, the junction contained 12 bases not matched to a gene. This CDR3 spans 16 amino acids. The CDR3 reads CAISGGPGGIGNEQFF. In DNA form, the CDR3 reads TGTGCCATCAGTGGAGGGCCAGGGGGCATTGGGAATGAGCAGTTCTTC.

This CDR3 is CASSEADTQYF. CDR3 nucleotide sequence: TGTGCCAGCAGTGAAGCGGATACGCAGTATTTT. The chain joins TRBV2 to TRBJ2-3; no firm D call. The CDR3 spans 11 residues. Germline V CDR1 and CDR2: SNHLY, FYNNEI. V gave up 0 bases and J gave up 6 bases, with 1 base separating them.

The chain has TRBV27 and TRBJ1-2, with 8 bases identical to TRBD1. Germline assignment: CDR1 MNHEY and CDR2 SMNVEV (reference sequence). The J segment lost 10 bases and the V segment lost 5 bases, leaving 6 bases of the junction unmatched. The CDR3 spans 12 residues. CDR3 protein: CASSEDRVVYTF. The CDR3 DNA follows: TGTGCCAGCAGTGAGGACAGGGTTGTCTACACCTTC.

CDR3 in DNA: TGTGCCAGCAGCTTTAGGGGGCGGCGAGAGACCCAGTACTTC. It encodes CASSFRGRRETQYF. The chain recombines TRBV5-6 with TRBJ2-5, with 7 bases aligning to TRBD1. This CDR3 has 14 amino acids. The germline gives CDR1 SGHDT, CDR2 YYEEEE. After removal of 2 bases from V and 4 bases from J, the junction contained 5 bases not matched to a gene.

The chain combines TRBV6-2 or TRBV6-3 with TRBJ1-4; D remains unclear. The CDR3 covers 15 residues. The germline V and J ends were trimmed by 0 bases and 5 bases, with 10 bases remaining between them. Per the germline V gene, CDR1 is MNHEY and CDR2 is SVGEGT. CDR3 sequence reads: CASSYSSEGNEKLFF. CDR3 sequence (DNA): TGTGCCAGCAGTTACTCGTCAGAGGGAAATGAAAAACTGTTTTTT.

The chain uses TRBV7-3 and TRBJ2-3; 9 bases align to TRBD2. Germline assignment: CDR1 SGHTA and CDR2 FQGTGA. The CDR3 has 14 amino acids. V shed 3 bases, J shed 5 bases, and the junction held 3 bases outside the gene matches. The CDR3 spells CASSLRGGLDTQYF. CDR3 nucleotide sequence: TGTGCCAGCAGCTTGCGGGGGGGCCTAGATACGCAGTATTTT.

The chain joins TRBV28 to TRBJ1-6, with D tentatively TRBD1 (5 bases). V gave up 3 bases and J gave up 8 bases, with 17 bases separating them. The CDR3 loop spans 16 amino acids. Germline V gene sequence: CDR1 MDHEN, CDR2 SYDVKM. CDR3 sequence (DNA): TGTGCCAGCAGTTTCCCTCGGGGACCCCTTGATTCACCCCTCCACTTT. The encoded protein is CASSFPRGPLDSPLHF.

The gene calls are TRBV29-1 and TRBJ2-1; D uncertain. The CDR3 covers 12 residues. The V end lost 8 bases, the J end lost 7 bases, and 15 bases lay between the germline ends. The germline CDR1 and CDR2 sequences are SQVTM and ANQGSEA. The CDR3 loop reads CSSWTVENEQFF. The CDR3, as DNA: TGCAGCTCATGGACGGTGGAGAATGAGCAGTTCTTC.

This clone was detected a few times. V and J are TRBV9 and TRBJ1-2; D unclear. Germline CDR1 and CDR2: SGDLS and YYNGEE. The length of the CDR3 is 13 residues. V dropped 1 base and J dropped 7 bases, with 11 bases sitting between them. CDR3 nucleotides: TGTGCCAGCAGCGTAAACGAGGGCAGTGGCTACACCTTC. It encodes CASSVNEGSGYTF.

The V call is TRBV11-3, the J call TRBJ1-1, with a possible D match to TRBD1 (6 bases). Germline values: CDR1 SGHNT, CDR2 YENEEA. V shed 5 bases and J shed 3 bases, with 13 bases lying between them. The CDR3 spans 14 residues. CDR3 sequence (DNA): TGTGCCAGCAGCCGCGGGGGGCGGGACACTGAAGCTTTCTTT. Its translation is CASSRGGRDTEAFF. The whole variable domain, remainder taken from reference TRBV11-3 and TRBJ1-1, is EAGVVQSPRYKIIEKKQPVAFWCNPISGHNTLYWYLQNLGQGPELLIRYENEEAVDDSQLPKDRFSAERLKGVDSTLKIQPAELGDSAVYLCASSRGGRDTEAFFGQGTRLTVV.

This clone was observed a single time. CDR3 loop: CASSPQRGYTF. CDR3 bases: TGTGCCAGCAGCCCCCAGCGTGGCTACACCTTC. The gene calls are TRBV7-8 and TRBJ1-2; D is unresolved. Deletions cut 5 bases from V and 7 bases from J, with 8 bases between. This CDR3 is 11 amino acids long. From germline, CDR1 is SGHVS and CDR2 FQNEAQ.